This note documents a single T cell receptor (beta chain) sequence. Germline V gene sequence: CDR1 SGHRS, CDR2 YFSETQ. V dropped 4 bases and J dropped 4; count of bases not matched to a gene: 7. The CDR3 totals 15 residues. This entry comes from a study of blood T cell repertoires in COVID-19. On the study more broadly: Acute and convalescent COVID-19 samples came from the United States, Italy and Spain.

Authors' data handling: Researchers report that nucleated cell counts were estimated from reference gene primer amplification. Profiled with immunoSEQ multiplex PCR; TCRdb holds only in-frame clones, not every one. That table supplies the V and J calls and clone size; D and trimming were determined from the DNA. This table holds 360,000 or so clones, 75% to 90% found once. The TCR comes from a woman aged 45-65 years who had recovered from COVID-19. V is TRBV5-1 and J is TRBJ1-3, with TRBD1 matching 8 bases. The sample taken for sequencing was PBMCs or T cells enriched from blood (not recorded which). The CDR3 reads CASSRGQGGGNTIYF. DNA for the CDR3: TGCGCCAGCAGCCGCGGACAGGGCGGCGGAAACACCATATATTTT.